The present entry profiles one T cell receptor (beta chain) with its context. Other DNA sequences of this sample code for an identical CDR3. This entry comes from a study of control samples from healthy donors and cancer patients. Trimming took off 0 bases at V and 6 bases at J, with 9 bases between the two ends. This CDR3 is built from 15 residues. Germline CDR1 and CDR2: MNHEY and SVGAGI. Assay used: immunoSEQ multiplex PCR; TCRdb lists only in-frame clones, some missing. This sample has more than 45,000 clones, with over 90% found just once. V usage is TRBV6-5 and J usage is TRBJ1-6, with a weak D call TRBD1 (5 bases). The receptor comes from a woman between 45 and 60 years old with head and neck cancer. Sequences were obtained from PBMCs. Here the CDR3 DNA reads TGTGCCAGCAGTTACTCGGGGGGGGGTAATTCACCCCTCCACTTT. Amino acid sequence: CASSYSGGGNSPLHF.